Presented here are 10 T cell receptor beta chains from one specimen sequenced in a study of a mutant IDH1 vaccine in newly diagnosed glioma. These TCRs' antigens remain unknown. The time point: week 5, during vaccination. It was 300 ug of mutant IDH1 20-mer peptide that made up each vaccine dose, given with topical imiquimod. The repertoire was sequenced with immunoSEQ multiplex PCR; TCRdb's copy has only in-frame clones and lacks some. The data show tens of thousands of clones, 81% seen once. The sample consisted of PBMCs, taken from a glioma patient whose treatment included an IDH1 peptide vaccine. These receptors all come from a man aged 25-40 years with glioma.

The CDR3 coding sequence is TGTGCCAGCAGCCTCACAATAGCTAACTATGGCTACACCTTC. The encoded protein is CASSLTIANYGYTF. This rearrangement joins TRBV6-5 to TRBJ1-2, with unresolved D. The germline gives CDR1 MNHEY, CDR2 SVGAGI. Trimming stripped 6 bases from V and 0 bases from J, with 11 bases between. The CDR3 spans 14 residues.

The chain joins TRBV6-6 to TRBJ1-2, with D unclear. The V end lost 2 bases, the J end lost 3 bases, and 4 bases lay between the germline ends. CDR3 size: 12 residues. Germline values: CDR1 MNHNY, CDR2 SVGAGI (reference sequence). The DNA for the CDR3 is TGTGCCAGCAGTTACAGTGACTATGGCTACACCTTC. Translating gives CASSYSDYGYTF.

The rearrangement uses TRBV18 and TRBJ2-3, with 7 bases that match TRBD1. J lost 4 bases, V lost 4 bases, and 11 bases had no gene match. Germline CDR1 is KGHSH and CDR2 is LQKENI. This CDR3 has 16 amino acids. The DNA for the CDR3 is TGTGCCAGCTCACTACAACAGGGGTGGCTGGCAGATACGCAGTATTTT. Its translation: CASSLQQGWLADTQYF.

CDR3 in amino acids: CASSPLRATYNSPLHF. For the CDR3, the DNA is TGTGCCAGCAGCCCCCTCCGAGCAACCTATAATTCACCCCTCCACTTT. The chain carries TRBV28 and TRBJ1-6; D uncertain. The V gene lost 6 bases and the J gene lost 2 bases, with 14 bases spanning the gap. CDR3 length equals 16 residues. Germline V lookup: CDR1 MDHEN, CDR2 SYDVKM.

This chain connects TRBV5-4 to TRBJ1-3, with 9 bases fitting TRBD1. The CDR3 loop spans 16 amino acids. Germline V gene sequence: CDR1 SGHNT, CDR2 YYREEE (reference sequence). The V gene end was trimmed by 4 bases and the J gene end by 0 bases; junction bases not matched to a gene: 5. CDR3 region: CASSKGQGYSGNTIYF. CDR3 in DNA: TGTGCCAGCAGCAAGGGACAGGGTTACTCTGGAAACACCATATATTTT. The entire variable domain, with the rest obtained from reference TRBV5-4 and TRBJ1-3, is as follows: ETGVTQSPTHLIKTRGQQVTLRCSSQSGHNTVSWYQQALGQGPQFIFQYYREEENGRGNFPPRFSGLQFPNYSSELNVNALELDDSALYLCASSKGQGYSGNTIYFGEGSWLTVV.

The CDR3: CASSGWRDTDTQYF. The CDR3 nucleotides read TGTGCCAGCAGTGGGTGGAGGGACACAGATACGCAGTATTTT. The chain combines TRBV2 with TRBJ2-3, with a tentative D call TRBD2 (6 bases). V was cut by 4 bases and J by 2 bases, with 10 bases left in between. From germline, CDR1 is SNHLY and CDR2 FYNNEI. This CDR3 is built from 14 residues.

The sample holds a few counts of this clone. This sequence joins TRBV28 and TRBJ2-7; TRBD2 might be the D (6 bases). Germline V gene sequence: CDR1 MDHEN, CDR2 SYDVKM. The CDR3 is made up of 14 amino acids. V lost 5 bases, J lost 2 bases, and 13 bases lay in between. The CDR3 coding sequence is TGTGCCAGCAGTCCCGGGGGTTCAGCCTACGAGCAGTACTTC. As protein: CASSPGGSAYEQYF.

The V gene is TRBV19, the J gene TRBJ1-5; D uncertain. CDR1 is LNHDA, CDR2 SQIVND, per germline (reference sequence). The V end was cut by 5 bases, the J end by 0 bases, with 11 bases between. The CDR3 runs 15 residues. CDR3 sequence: CASSGGVISNQPQHF. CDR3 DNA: TGTGCCAGTAGTGGTGGGGTAATTAGCAATCAGCCCCAGCATTTT.

CDR3 bases: TGCGCCAGCAGCCCCGCCACCGGGCCTCCTTCCGGCTACACCTTC. Amino acids: CASSPATGPPSGYTF. The rearrangement uses TRBV5-1 and TRBJ1-2; no clear D gene. The V and J ends lost 4 bases and 8 bases respectively, with 21 bases between them. The V gene's germline CDR1 is SGHRS and CDR2 YFSETQ. This CDR3 contains 15 residues.

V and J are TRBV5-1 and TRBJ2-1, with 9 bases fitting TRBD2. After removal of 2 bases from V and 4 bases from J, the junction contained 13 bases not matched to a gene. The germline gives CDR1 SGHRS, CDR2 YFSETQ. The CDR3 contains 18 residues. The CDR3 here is CASSLGIKAGGPYNEQFF. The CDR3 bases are TGCGCCAGCAGCTTAGGTATTAAGGCGGGGGGGCCGTACAATGAGCAGTTCTTC. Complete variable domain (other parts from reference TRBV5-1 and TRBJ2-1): KAGVTQTPRYLIKTRGQQVTLSCSPISGHRSVSWYQQTPGQGLQFLFEYFSETQRNKGNFPGRFSGRQFSNSRSEMNVSTLELGDSALYLCASSLGIKAGGPYNEQFFGPGTRLTVL.